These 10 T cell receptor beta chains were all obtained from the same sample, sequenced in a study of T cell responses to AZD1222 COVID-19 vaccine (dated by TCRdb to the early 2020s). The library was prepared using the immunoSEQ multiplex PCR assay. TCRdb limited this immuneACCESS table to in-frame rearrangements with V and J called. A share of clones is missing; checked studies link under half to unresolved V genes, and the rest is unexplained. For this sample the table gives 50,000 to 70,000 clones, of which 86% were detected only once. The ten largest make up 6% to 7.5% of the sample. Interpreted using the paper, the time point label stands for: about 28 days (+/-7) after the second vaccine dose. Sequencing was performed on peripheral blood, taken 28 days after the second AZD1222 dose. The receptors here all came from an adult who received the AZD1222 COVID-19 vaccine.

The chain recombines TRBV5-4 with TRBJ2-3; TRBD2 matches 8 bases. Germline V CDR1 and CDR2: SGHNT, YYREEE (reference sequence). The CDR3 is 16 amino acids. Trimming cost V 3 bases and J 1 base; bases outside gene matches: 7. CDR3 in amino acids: CASSSGGLAGTDTQYF. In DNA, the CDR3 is TGTGCCAGCAGCTCGGGGGGGCTAGCGGGCACAGATACGCAGTATTTT.

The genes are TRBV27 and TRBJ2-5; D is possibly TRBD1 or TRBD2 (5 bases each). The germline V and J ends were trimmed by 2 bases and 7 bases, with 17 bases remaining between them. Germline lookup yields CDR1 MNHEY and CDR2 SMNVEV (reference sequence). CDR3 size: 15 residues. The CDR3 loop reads CASSLNLEGLATQYF. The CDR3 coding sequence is TGTGCCAGCAGTTTAAACCTCGAGGGGTTGGCGACCCAGTACTTC.

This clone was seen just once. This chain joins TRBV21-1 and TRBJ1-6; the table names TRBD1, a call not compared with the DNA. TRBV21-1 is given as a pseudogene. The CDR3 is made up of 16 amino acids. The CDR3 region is CASTLLWDRDNSPLHF. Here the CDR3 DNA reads TGTGCCAGCACATTACTTTGGGACAGGGATAATTCACCCCTCCACTTT.

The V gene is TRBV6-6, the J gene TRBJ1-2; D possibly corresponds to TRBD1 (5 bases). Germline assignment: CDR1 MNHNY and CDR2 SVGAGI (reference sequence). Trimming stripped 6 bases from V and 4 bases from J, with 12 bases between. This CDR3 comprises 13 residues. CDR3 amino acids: CASRHGGGYGYTF. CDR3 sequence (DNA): TGTGCCAGCAGACATGGGGGGGGCTATGGCTACACCTTC.

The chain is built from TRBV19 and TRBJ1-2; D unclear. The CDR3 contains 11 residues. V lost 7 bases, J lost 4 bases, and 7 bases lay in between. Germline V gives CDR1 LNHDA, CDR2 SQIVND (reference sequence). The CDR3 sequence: CASNSGYGYTF. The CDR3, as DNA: TGTGCCAGTAATTCGGGCTATGGCTACACCTTC.

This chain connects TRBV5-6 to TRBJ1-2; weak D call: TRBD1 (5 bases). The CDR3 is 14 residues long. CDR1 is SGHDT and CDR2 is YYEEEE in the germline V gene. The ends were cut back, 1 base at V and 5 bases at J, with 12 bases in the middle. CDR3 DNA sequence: TGTGCCAGCAGCTTGCAGGGACCTTGGTATGGCTACACCTTC. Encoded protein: CASSLQGPWYGYTF.

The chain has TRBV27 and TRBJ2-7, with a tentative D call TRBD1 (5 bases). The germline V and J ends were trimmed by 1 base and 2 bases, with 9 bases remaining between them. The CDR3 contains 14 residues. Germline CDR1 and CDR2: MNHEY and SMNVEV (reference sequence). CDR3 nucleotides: TGTGCCAGCAGTTTATGGGGCAGTACCTACGAGCAGTACTTC. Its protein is CASSLWGSTYEQYF.

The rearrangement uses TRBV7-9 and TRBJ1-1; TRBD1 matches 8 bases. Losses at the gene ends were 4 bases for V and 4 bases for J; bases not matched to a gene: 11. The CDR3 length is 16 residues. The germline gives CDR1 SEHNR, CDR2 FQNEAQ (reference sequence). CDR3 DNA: TGTGCCAGCAGCTCAGGGGGCAGGGGAGGAGGCACTGAAGCTTTCTTT. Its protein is CASSSGGRGGGTEAFF.

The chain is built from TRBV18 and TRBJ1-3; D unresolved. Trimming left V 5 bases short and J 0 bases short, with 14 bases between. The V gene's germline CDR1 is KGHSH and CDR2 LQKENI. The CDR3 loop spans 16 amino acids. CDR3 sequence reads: CASSAYDTSSGNTIYF. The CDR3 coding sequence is TGTGCCAGCTCAGCCTACGACACAAGCTCTGGAAACACCATATATTTT.

CDR3 nucleotides: TGTGCCAGCAGCCCGACCGGGGGCACAGATACGCAGTATTTT. Amino acid sequence: CASSPTGGTDTQYF. The rearrangement joins TRBV7-9 to TRBJ2-3; maybe TRBD2 (5 bases). The V and J ends lost 5 bases and 1 base respectively, with 10 bases between them. This CDR3 region has 14 residues. Per the germline V gene, CDR1 is SEHNR and CDR2 is FQNEAQ (reference sequence).